This entry concerns a single T cell receptor beta chain. Its target is not known. The time point denotes: week 23, last vaccination. Each dose of the vaccine consisted of 300 ug of mutant IDH1 20-mer peptide, with topical imiquimod. This sample stems from a study of a mutant IDH1 vaccine in newly diagnosed glioma. The wider study: The study gave patients eight vaccinations in weeks 1, 3, 5, 7, 11, 15, 19, 23. Study observations and caveats: Evidence of vaccine-induced immune responses was documented in about 93% of patients.

Assay used: immunoSEQ multiplex PCR; TCRdb lists only in-frame clones, some missing. The top ten hold 6.2% of the sample, which has roughly 52,000 clones, roughly 80% seen once. With 5 bases removed from V and 6 bases from J, the gap between germline ends came to 13 bases. This CDR3 is built from 13 residues. Germline assignment: CDR1 SGHTA and CDR2 FQGNSA. The TCR comes from a man in his forties with glioma. The J gene is TRBJ1-2, the V gene TRBV7-2, with TRBD1 as a possible D gene (5 bases). The starting material was PBMCs, obtained from a glioma patient whose treatment included an IDH1 peptide vaccine. The CDR3 bases are TGTGCCAGCAGCGCATCAGGGTGGGATGGCTACACCTTC. Its protein is CASSASGWDGYTF.